This T cell receptor (beta chain) was documented in a study of blood T cell repertoires in COVID-19. Germline CDR1 and CDR2: SEHNR and FQNEAQ (reference sequence). The CDR3 is 18 residues long. The junction had 9 bases not matched to a gene; V was cut back by 8 bases and J by 0 bases. In the original workflow: From reference gene primer amplification, estimates of nucleated cell counts were derived. Using immunoSEQ multiplex PCR, the repertoire was profiled, and TCRdb retains in-frame clones only, with some absent. D and trimming come from the DNA, and the V and J calls and clone size come from that table. The sample includes 350,000 to 450,000 clones, about 89% seen only once; the top ten take 1.5% to 1.8%.

The sequencing input was peripheral blood. The rearrangement uses TRBV7-9 and TRBJ2-6; 11 bases are a match to TRBD2. This TCR derives from a woman in her thirties or forties with COVID-19, enrolled during active disease. CDR3 DNA sequence: TGTGCCAGCGGCTACGGGACTAGCGGATTCTCTGGGGCCAACGTCCTGACTTTC. It codes for CASGYGTSGFSGANVLTF.